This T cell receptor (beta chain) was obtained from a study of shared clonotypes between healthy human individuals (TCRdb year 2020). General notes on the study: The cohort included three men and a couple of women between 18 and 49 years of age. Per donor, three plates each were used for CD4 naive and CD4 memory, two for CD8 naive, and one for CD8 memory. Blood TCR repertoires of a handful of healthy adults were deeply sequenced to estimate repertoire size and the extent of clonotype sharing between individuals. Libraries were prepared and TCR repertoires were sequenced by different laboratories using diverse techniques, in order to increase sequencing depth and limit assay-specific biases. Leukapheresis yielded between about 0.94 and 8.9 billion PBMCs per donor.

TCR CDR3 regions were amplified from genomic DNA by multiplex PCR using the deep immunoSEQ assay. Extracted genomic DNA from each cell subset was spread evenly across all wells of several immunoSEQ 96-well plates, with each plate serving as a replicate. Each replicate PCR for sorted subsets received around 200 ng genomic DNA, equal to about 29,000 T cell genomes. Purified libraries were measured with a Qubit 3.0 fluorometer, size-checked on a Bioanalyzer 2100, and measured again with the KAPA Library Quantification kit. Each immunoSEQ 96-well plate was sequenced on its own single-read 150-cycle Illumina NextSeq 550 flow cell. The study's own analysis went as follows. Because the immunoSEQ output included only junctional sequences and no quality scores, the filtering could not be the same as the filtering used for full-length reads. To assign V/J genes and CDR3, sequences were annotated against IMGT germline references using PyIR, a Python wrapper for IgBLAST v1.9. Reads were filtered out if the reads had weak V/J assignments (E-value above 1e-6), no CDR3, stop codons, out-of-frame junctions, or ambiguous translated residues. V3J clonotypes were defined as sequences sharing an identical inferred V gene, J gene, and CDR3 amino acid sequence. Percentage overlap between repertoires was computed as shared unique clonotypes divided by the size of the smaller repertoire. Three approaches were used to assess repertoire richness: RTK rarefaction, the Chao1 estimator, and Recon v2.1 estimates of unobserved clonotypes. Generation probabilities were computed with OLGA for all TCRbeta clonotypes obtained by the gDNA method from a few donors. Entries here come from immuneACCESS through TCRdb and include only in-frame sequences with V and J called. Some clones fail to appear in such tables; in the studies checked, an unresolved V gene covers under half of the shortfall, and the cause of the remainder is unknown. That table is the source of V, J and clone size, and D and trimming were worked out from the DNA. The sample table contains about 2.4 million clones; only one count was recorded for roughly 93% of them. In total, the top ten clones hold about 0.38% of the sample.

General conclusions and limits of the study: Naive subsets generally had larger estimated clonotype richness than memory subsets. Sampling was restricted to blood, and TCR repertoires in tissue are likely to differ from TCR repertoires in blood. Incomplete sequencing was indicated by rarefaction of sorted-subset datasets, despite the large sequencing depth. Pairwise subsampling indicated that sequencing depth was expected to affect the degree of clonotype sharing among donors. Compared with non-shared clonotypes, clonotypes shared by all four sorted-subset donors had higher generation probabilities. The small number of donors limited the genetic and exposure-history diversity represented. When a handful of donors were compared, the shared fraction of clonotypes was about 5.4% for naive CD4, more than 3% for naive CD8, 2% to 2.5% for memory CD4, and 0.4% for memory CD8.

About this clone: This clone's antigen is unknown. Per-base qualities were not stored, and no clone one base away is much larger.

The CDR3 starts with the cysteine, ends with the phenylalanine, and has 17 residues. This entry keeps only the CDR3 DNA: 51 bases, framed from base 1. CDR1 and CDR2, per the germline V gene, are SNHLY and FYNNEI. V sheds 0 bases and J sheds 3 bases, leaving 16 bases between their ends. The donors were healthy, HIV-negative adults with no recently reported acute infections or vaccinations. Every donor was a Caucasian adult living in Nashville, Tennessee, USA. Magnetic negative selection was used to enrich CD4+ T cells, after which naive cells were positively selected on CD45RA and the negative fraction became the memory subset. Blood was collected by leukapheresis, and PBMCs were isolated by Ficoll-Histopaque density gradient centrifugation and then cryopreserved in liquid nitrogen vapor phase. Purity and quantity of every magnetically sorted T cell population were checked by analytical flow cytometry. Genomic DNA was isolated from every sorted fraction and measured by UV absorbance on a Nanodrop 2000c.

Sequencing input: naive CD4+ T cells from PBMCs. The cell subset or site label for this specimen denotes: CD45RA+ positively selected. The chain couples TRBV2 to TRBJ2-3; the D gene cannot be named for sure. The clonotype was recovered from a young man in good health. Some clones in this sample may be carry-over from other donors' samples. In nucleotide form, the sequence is TGTGCCAGCAGTGAAGCGCTACCTCCTGAGGAGACAGATACGCAGTATTTT. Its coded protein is CASSEALPPEETDTQYF.